This TCR beta chain was profiled in a study of blood T cell repertoires in COVID-19. The overall study: Acute-phase and convalescent COVID-19 samples originated in the United States, Italy and Spain. T cells, B-cell-depleted T cells, or PBMCs provided the cDNA or gDNA that served as material.

As originally analysed: Estimation of nucleated cell counts relied on the amplification of reference gene primers. Measured with immunoSEQ multiplex PCR; TCRdb has only the in-frame clones, and not every one. Clonal size and the V and J genes are those of that table, whereas D and trimming came from the DNA. The sample contains 100,000 to 150,000 clones, about 88% of which appear only once. Trimming left V 4 bases short and J 0 bases short, with 10 bases between. The V gene's germline CDR1 is LNHDA and CDR2 SQIVND (reference sequence). There are 15 residues in the CDR3. The chain combines TRBV19 with TRBJ2-4, with a weak D call TRBD1 (5 bases). The TCR comes from a woman of 80 years or more with acute or convalescent COVID-19. Specimen: peripheral blood. The DNA for the CDR3 is TGTGCCAGTAGTAAACAGACAGCAGCCAAAAACATTCAGTACTTC. It is translated as CASSKQTAAKNIQYF.